The rows below give T cell receptor beta chains drawn from one sample of a study of glioma-infiltrating T cells. Using its own MiXCR run on the multiplex PCR reads, TCRdb lists one record per CDR3 protein. The table has approximately 400,000 distinct CDR3 sequences, about two fifths seen once. Material for sequencing was glioma tissue, nonneoplastic brain tissue, or PBMCs (not recorded which). These receptors were taken from a human donor with low-grade glioma or glioblastoma, undergoing nonglioma brain surgery, or in good health (not recorded which). Each CDR3 is given with its conserved first and last residue. A D gene is named only where the DNA matches it firmly. Clone size appears in some rows only: once, few, many, or a class for an expanded clone.

J gene: TRBJ2-3; D gene: TRBD2; clone size: NA; V gene: TRBV5-4; CDR3 protein: CASSFIPGLGFTDTQYF; CDR3 DNA: TGTGCCAGCAGCTTTATCCCGGGACTAGGATTCACAGATACGCAGTATTTT
J gene: TRBJ1-1; D gene: NA; clone size: NA; V gene: TRBV18; CDR3 protein: CASSPPKGTLNTEAFF; CDR3 DNA: TGTGCCAGCTCACCACCGAAGGGGACATTGAACACTGAAGCTTTCTTT
J gene: TRBJ1-5; D gene: TRBD1; clone size: few; V gene: TRBV15; CDR3 protein: CATSRLPGQGTQPQHF; CDR3 DNA: TGTGCCACCAGCAGATTGCCGGGACAGGGGACCCAGCCCCAGCATTTT
J gene: TRBJ1-1; D gene: NA; clone size: NA; V gene: TRBV6-1; CDR3 protein: CASSEGAITEAFF; CDR3 DNA: TGTGCCAGCAGTGAAGGCGCGATAACTGAAGCTTTCTTT
J gene: TRBJ2-7; D gene: NA; clone size: NA; V gene: TRBV7-2; CDR3 protein: CASSLEWRRDEQYF; CDR3 DNA: TGTGCCAGCAGCTTAGAATGGAGGAGGGACGAGCAGTACTTC
J gene: TRBJ2-7; D gene: TRBD2; clone size: NA; V gene: TRBV6-5; CDR3 protein: CASSYSRTSLYEQYF; CDR3 DNA: TGTGCCAGCAGTTACTCCCGGACTAGCCTCTACGAGCAGTACTTC
J gene: TRBJ2-1; D gene: NA; clone size: many; V gene: TRBV28; CDR3 protein: CASSFRGAPYNEQFF; CDR3 DNA: TGTGCCAGCAGTTTTAGGGGTGCCCCGTACAATGAGCAGTTCTTC
J gene: TRBJ2-7; D gene: NA; clone size: NA; V gene: TRBV28; CDR3 protein: CASSLQDIFYEQYF; CDR3 DNA: TGTGCCAGCAGCCTTCAGGACATCTTCTACGAGCAGTACTTC
J gene: TRBJ2-7; D gene: TRBD2; clone size: many; V gene: TRBV27; CDR3 protein: CASSLTSGRREQYF; CDR3 DNA: TGTGCCAGCAGCTTGACTAGCGGGAGGAGGGAGCAGTACTTC
J gene: TRBJ2-7; D gene: NA; clone size: NA; V gene: TRBV27; CDR3 protein: CGSSLSTDGSYEQYF; CDR3 DNA: TGTGGCAGCAGTTTATCGACGGACGGCTCCTACGAGCAGTACTTC
J gene: TRBJ2-1; D gene: TRBD2; clone size: few; V gene: TRBV28; CDR3 protein: CASSKLAELYNEQFF; CDR3 DNA: TGTGCCAGCAGCAAACTAGCGGAGCTCTACAATGAGCAGTTCTTC
J gene: TRBJ2-3; D gene: NA; clone size: NA; V gene: TRBV15; CDR3 protein: CATSSPGPQGTDTQYF; CDR3 DNA: TGTGCCACCAGCAGCCCCGGGCCACAGGGCACAGATACGCAGTATTTT
J gene: TRBJ2-2; D gene: NA; clone size: NA; V gene: TRBV27; CDR3 protein: CTSSPRQGSSTGELFF; CDR3 DNA: TGTACAAGCTCACCGAGGCAGGGGTCGAGCACCGGGGAGCTGTTTTTT
J gene: TRBJ1-4; D gene: NA; clone size: few; V gene: TRBV2; CDR3 protein: CATTEAGTGNEKLFF; CDR3 DNA: TGTGCCACGACGGAGGCCGGGACGGGGAATGAAAAACTGTTTTTT
J gene: TRBJ2-7; D gene: NA; clone size: NA; V gene: TRBV19; CDR3 protein: CASSMPPLRGTTYEQYF; CDR3 DNA: TGTGCCAGTAGTATGCCCCCCTTAAGAGGGACGACCTACGAGCAGTACTTC
J gene: TRBJ2-1; D gene: TRBD2; clone size: NA; V gene: TRBV2; CDR3 protein: CASRGTSGYNEQFF; CDR3 DNA: TGTGCCAGCAGGGGGACTAGCGGATACAATGAGCAGTTCTTC
J gene: TRBJ2-7; D gene: NA; clone size: NA; V gene: TRBV7-6; CDR3 protein: CASSLYGTPAYEQYF; CDR3 DNA: TGTGCCAGCAGCTTGTACGGGACTCCTGCCTACGAGCAGTACTTC
J gene: TRBJ2-2; D gene: TRBD1; clone size: NA; V gene: TRBV6-1; CDR3 protein: CASSTDRDRNTGELFF; CDR3 DNA: TGTGCCAGCAGCACTGACAGGGACCGTAACACCGGGGAGCTGTTTTTT
J gene: TRBJ1-5; D gene: NA; clone size: few; V gene: TRBV27; CDR3 protein: CASSTAGNQPQHF; CDR3 DNA: TGTGCCAGCAGCACGGCAGGGAATCAGCCCCAGCATTTT
J gene: TRBJ2-1; D gene: TRBD2; clone size: NA; V gene: TRBV2; CDR3 protein: CASSLEGTSGYNEQFF; CDR3 DNA: TGTGCCAGCAGTCTAGAGGGGACTAGCGGCTACAATGAGCAGTTCTTC
J gene: TRBJ2-1; D gene: NA; clone size: NA; V gene: TRBV6-5; CDR3 protein: CVSSCSLWMECYNEQFF; CDR3 DNA: TGTGTCAGCAGTTGTTCTCTTTGGATGGAGTGCTACAATGAGCAGTTCTTC
J gene: TRBJ1-5; D gene: TRBD1; clone size: NA; V gene: TRBV3-1; CDR3 protein: CASSQGTGGAQPQHF; CDR3 DNA: TGTGCCAGCAGCCAGGGGACAGGGGGCGCGCAGCCCCAGCATTTT
J gene: TRBJ2-2; D gene: NA; clone size: NA; V gene: TRBV15; CDR3 protein: CATNIRDAGTGELFF; CDR3 DNA: TGTGCCACCAATATAAGGGACGCAGGAACCGGGGAGCTGTTTTTT
J gene: TRBJ2-7; D gene: NA; clone size: NA; V gene: TRBV7-9; CDR3 protein: CASSSNPGYPYEQYF; CDR3 DNA: TGTGCCAGCAGCTCCAACCCCGGGTACCCCTACGAGCAGTACTTC
J gene: TRBJ2-7; D gene: NA; clone size: once; V gene: TRBV20-1; CDR3 protein: CSASGTDLLYEQYF; CDR3 DNA: TGCAGTGCAAGTGGGACGGACCTTCTCTACGAGCAGTACTTC
J gene: TRBJ2-5; D gene: NA; clone size: NA; V gene: TRBV20-1; CDR3 protein: CSARTWTAQETQYF; CDR3 DNA: TGCAGTGCTAGAACATGGACAGCGCAAGAGACCCAGTACTTC
J gene: TRBJ2-1; D gene: NA; clone size: NA; V gene: TRBV20-1; CDR3 protein: CSARDCREQFF; CDR3 DNA: TGCAGTGCTAGAGATTGTAGGGAGCAGTTCTTC
J gene: TRBJ2-5; D gene: NA; clone size: NA; V gene: TRBV29-1; CDR3 protein: CSVLRGMGETQYF; CDR3 DNA: TGCAGCGTTCTCAGGGGTATGGGTGAGACCCAGTACTTC
J gene: TRBJ2-7; D gene: NA; clone size: many; V gene: TRBV7-2; CDR3 protein: CASSLGVSSYEQYF; CDR3 DNA: TGTGCCAGCAGCTTAGGGGTCAGTTCCTACGAGCAGTACTTC
J gene: TRBJ2-5; D gene: NA; clone size: NA; V gene: TRBV12-3/TRBV12-4; CDR3 protein: CASRLTAQETQYF; CDR3 DNA: TGTGCCAGCAGATTGACAGCGCAAGAGACCCAGTACTTC
J gene: TRBJ1-2; D gene: NA; clone size: few; V gene: TRBV6-1; CDR3 protein: CASSSSTSRNYGYTF; CDR3 DNA: TGTGCCAGCAGTTCCTCCACCAGCAGGAACTATGGCTACACCTTC
J gene: TRBJ2-1; D gene: TRBD2; clone size: NA; V gene: TRBV18; CDR3 protein: CASSRSGTRGDNEQFF; CDR3 DNA: TGTGCCAGCTCAAGGTCCGGGACTAGAGGGGACAATGAGCAGTTCTTC
J gene: TRBJ2-1; D gene: TRBD2; clone size: NA; V gene: TRBV11-2; CDR3 protein: CASRTSGRSSYNEQFF; CDR3 DNA: TGTGCCAGCCGGACTAGCGGGAGGAGTTCCTACAATGAGCAGTTCTTC
J gene: TRBJ2-1; D gene: NA; clone size: NA; V gene: TRBV4-3; CDR3 protein: CASSQRDSTDNEQFF; CDR3 DNA: TGCGCCAGCAGCCAAAGGGACTCGACCGACAATGAGCAGTTCTTC
J gene: TRBJ2-1; D gene: TRBD2; clone size: NA; V gene: TRBV12-3/TRBV12-4; CDR3 protein: CASSKAGGRSYNEQFF; CDR3 DNA: TGTGCCAGCAGCAAAGCGGGAGGCCGCTCATACAATGAGCAGTTCTTC
J gene: TRBJ2-7; D gene: NA; clone size: NA; V gene: TRBV2; CDR3 protein: CASHLGRISSYEQYF; CDR3 DNA: TGTGCCAGCCATTTGGGGCGAATAAGCTCCTACGAGCAGTACTTC
J gene: TRBJ2-1; D gene: NA; clone size: many; V gene: TRBV6-2/TRBV6-3; CDR3 protein: CASSRAASYNEQFF; CDR3 DNA: TGTGCCAGCAGTCGGGCGGCCTCCTACAATGAGCAGTTCTTC
J gene: TRBJ2-3; D gene: TRBD2; clone size: NA; V gene: TRBV5-1; CDR3 protein: CASSPDGPSGSADTQYF; CDR3 DNA: TGCGCCAGCAGCCCTGACGGACCAAGCGGGAGCGCAGATACGCAGTATTTT
J gene: TRBJ2-7; D gene: TRBD1; clone size: many; V gene: TRBV6-6; CDR3 protein: CASSYSGGQGYEQYF; CDR3 DNA: TGTGCCAGCAGTTACTCGGGGGGACAGGGTTACGAGCAGTACTTC
J gene: TRBJ1-1; D gene: NA; clone size: few; V gene: TRBV15; CDR3 protein: CATSRETGTTNTEAFF; CDR3 DNA: TGTGCCACCAGCAGAGAAACCGGGACAACGAACACTGAAGCTTTCTTT
J gene: TRBJ2-3; D gene: TRBD1; clone size: many; V gene: TRBV6-1; CDR3 protein: CATTGASTDTQYF; CDR3 DNA: TGTGCCACCACAGGGGCGAGCACAGATACGCAGTATTTT
J gene: TRBJ1-1; D gene: NA; clone size: NA; V gene: TRBV6-1; CDR3 protein: CASNGRGRGNTEAFF; CDR3 DNA: TGTGCCAGCAATGGCAGGGGTAGGGGGAACACTGAAGCTTTCTTT
J gene: TRBJ2-1; D gene: TRBD2; clone size: few; V gene: TRBV20-1; CDR3 protein: CSAPRTSDYNEQFF; CDR3 DNA: TGCAGTGCCCCCAGGACTAGCGACTACAATGAGCAGTTCTTC
J gene: TRBJ2-2; D gene: TRBD2; clone size: few; V gene: TRBV4-1; CDR3 protein: CASSRGLAGPNTGELFF; CDR3 DNA: TGCGCCAGCAGCCGGGGACTAGCGGGGCCGAACACCGGGGAGCTGTTTTTT
J gene: TRBJ2-5; D gene: NA; clone size: many; V gene: TRBV6-1; CDR3 protein: CASSEDQRVETQYF; CDR3 DNA: TGTGCCAGCAGTGAAGATCAGAGGGTAGAGACCCAGTACTTC
J gene: TRBJ1-1; D gene: NA; clone size: NA; V gene: TRBV4-1; CDR3 protein: CASSPQSGLNTEAFF; CDR3 DNA: TGCGCCAGCAGCCCCCAAAGCGGGTTAAACACTGAAGCTTTCTTT
J gene: TRBJ2-7; D gene: NA; clone size: NA; V gene: TRBV9; CDR3 protein: CASSAGDFHEQYF; CDR3 DNA: TGTGCCAGCAGCGCGGGGGACTTCCACGAGCAGTACTTC
J gene: TRBJ2-5; D gene: NA; clone size: NA; V gene: TRBV4-1; CDR3 protein: CASSQVEGQYQETQYF; CDR3 DNA: TGCGCCAGCAGCCAAGTGGAGGGACAGTACCAAGAGACCCAGTACTTC
J gene: TRBJ2-2; D gene: NA; clone size: many; V gene: TRBV25-1; CDR3 protein: CASRATGANTGELFF; CDR3 DNA: TGTGCCAGCAGGGCGACAGGAGCCAACACCGGGGAGCTGTTTTTT
J gene: TRBJ2-2; D gene: NA; clone size: NA; V gene: TRBV2; CDR3 protein: CASRWQGSGELFF; CDR3 DNA: TGTGCCAGCAGATGGCAGGGGTCCGGGGAGCTGTTTTTT
J gene: TRBJ2-2; D gene: TRBD2; clone size: few; V gene: TRBV20-1; CDR3 protein: CSSSAGRVNTGELFF; CDR3 DNA: TGCAGTTCCTCAGCGGGAAGGGTGAACACCGGGGAGCTGTTTTTT
J gene: TRBJ2-7; D gene: TRBD2; clone size: few; V gene: TRBV20-1; CDR3 protein: CSARVVGGRVREQYF; CDR3 DNA: TGCAGTGCTAGAGTCGTAGGCGGGAGGGTGCGCGAGCAGTACTTC
J gene: TRBJ2-3; D gene: TRBD2; clone size: NA; V gene: TRBV28; CDR3 protein: CASRPRTSGIGTDTQYF; CDR3 DNA: TGTGCCAGCAGACCCCGGACTAGCGGGATTGGCACAGATACGCAGTATTTT